This note documents a single TCR beta chain sequence. This clone was seen once. What this receptor recognizes is not known. It has no much larger one-base neighbor in the sample; base qualities were not kept. CDR1 is given as SGHAT and CDR2 as FQNNGV, both from the germline V gene. Ends trimmed: V by 5 bases, J by 3 bases; bases unmatched to a gene: 7. Counted from cysteine to phenylalanine, this CDR3 has 15 amino acids. Only the CDR3 DNA is retained, 45 bases long and in frame from the first base. Participants in the prospective study were aged roughly 18 to 89 years, lived in 20 to 25 United States geographic areas, and enrolled through a virtual design. In the prospective study, participants were assigned to cohorts based on the clinical history participants reported in a screening survey and a study questionnaire. For ImmuneRACE Cohort 3, a participant was defined as recovered based on two consecutive negative NP/OP PCR tests, clearance by a healthcare professional, or resolution of symptoms. Mobile phlebotomists in the prospective study collected whole blood, serum and a nasopharyngeal or oropharyngeal swab from every participant. Over an approximately two-month period, participants in the prospective study had the option of providing additional blood draws and questionnaires. Before DNA extraction, prospective study blood samples were shipped either frozen or at room temperature.

The sample is drawn from a study of blood T cell repertoires in COVID-19 (TCRdb year 2020). Study-wide context: Samples covering the acute and convalescent phases of COVID-19 were provided by collaborators in the United States, Italy and Spain. The material from the prospective study consisted of cDNA or gDNA derived from T cells, B-cell-depleted T cells, or PBMCs. Subjects who had been exposed to COVID-19, were actively infected with it, or had recovered from it provided the deeply sampled blood TCRbeta repertoires that made up the dataset. The repertoires were released in a freely available public database meant as a resource for research on the immune response to SARS-CoV-2. Samples were obtained from the ongoing ImmuneRACE study (first 160 participants) and from approximately 1,200 subjects provided by 6 global collaborators. Sample metadata almost always included a de-identified subject ID, COVID-19 status, age in years and sex. HLA class I and class II types, where available, came from metadata supplied by the sample provider rather than from assay-based typing. General conclusions and limits of the study: The amount of clinical and demographic metadata varied by source and participant and was provided uncurated.

TCRbeta CDR3 regions were amplified from genomic DNA by means of the immunoSEQ Assay, a bias-controlled multiplex PCR. The source study handled its data this way. Nucleated cell counts per sample were estimated from amplification of reference gene primers within the assay. To quantify the absolute abundance of each unique TCRbeta CDR3 rearrangement, sequence reads were collapsed and filtered. For each sample, productive Simpson clonality was calculated as the square root of Simpson's diversity index across productive rearrangements. This immuneACCESS table, as held by TCRdb, lists in-frame sequences with V and J called but not all clones. Of the missing ones, under half trace to an unresolved V gene in checked studies; the others have no known cause. The V and J calls and the clone size are those of that table, but D and trimming were determined from the DNA. For this sample the table gives roughly 170,000 clones, of which more than 80% were detected only once. The top ten clones comprise 10% to 15% of the sample.

The sequence joins TRBV11-2 to TRBJ2-1, and 7 bases in between align with TRBD1. The material sequenced was PBMCs or T cells enriched from blood (not recorded which). The receptor's source is a middle-aged man who had recovered from COVID-19. The DNA is as follows: TGTGCCAGCAGCCAGGAAGGGGGCTTCTACAATGAGCAGTTCTTC. It codes for CASSQEGGFYNEQFF.